This TCR beta chain stems from a study of graft-versus-host responses after intestinal transplantation (dated by TCRdb to about 2021). Broadly, across the study: Multivisceral, liver-intestinal, or isolated intestinal transplants were received by the recipients. Anti-thymocyte globulin induction was given to all recipients, followed by maintenance tacrolimus and steroids for two to four years. Bulk TCR-beta CDR3 sequencing was used to track graft-versus-host and host-versus-graft alloreactive T cell clones in the graft, circulation and bone marrow after intestinal transplantation. To identify alloreactive clones, pre-transplant mixed lymphocyte reaction products were sequenced and then compared with unstimulated pre-transplant donor and recipient T cells. The cohort enrolled roughly 25 intestinal transplant recipients including one retransplant, and 3 patients lacking pretransplant specimens were excluded. Donor T cell macrochimerism was defined as a peak of at least 4% donor T cells among recipient peripheral blood mononuclear cells. Instead of going to the commercial service, samples from a few later patients were sequenced in-house on an Illumina MiSeq and processed with MiXCR.

In regard to this clone: Its specific antigen is unknown. No much larger clone exists at a distance of one base, and base qualities are not known.

Findings and caveats that apply to the study as a whole: High GvH to HvG T cell clonal ratios were observed in the allografts of patients with donor T cell macrochimerism. Peak levels of circulating GvH clones were associated with declines in HvG clones early after transplant. The relatively low number and heterogeneity of intestinal transplant patients limited the conclusions. GvH clones were detected in recipient bone marrow, and some appeared earlier in ileal mucosa or blood, consistent with an intestinal mucosal origin.

The method was the immunoSEQ multiplex PCR assay. For most patients, genomic DNA was isolated with the Qiagen DNeasy Blood and Tissue Kit and shipped frozen to Adaptive Biotechnologies for TCR sequencing. High-throughput TCR-beta CDR3 sequencing of genomic DNA from most patients was performed by Adaptive Biotechnologies. In the source study's methods: TCR sequencing data were retrieved from Adaptive's ImmunoSEQ software for some 19 patients, whereas a few other patients were processed with MiXCR and VDJtools. CD4 versus CD8 sorting errors were corrected by removing sequences found in both subsets at a frequency ratio below 5:1. CDR3 nucleotide sequences shared between donor and recipient were removed because their origin could not be assigned. To count as alloreactive, a clone needed at least 2-fold expansion over unstimulated cells and a minimum CFSE-low frequency of 0.002% (template counts) or 0.001% (read counts). Mappable clones were those detected in sequenced pre-transplant spleen, lymph node, or MLR CFSE-low populations of the donor or recipient. Cumulative frequency of alloreactive clones was calculated as a percentage of all sequences weighted by copy number. TCRdb mirrors the immuneACCESS table, restricted to in-frame sequences. Some clones are absent from its copies; in checked studies, under half trace to an unresolved V gene, and the reason for the others is unknown. V, J and clone size were drawn from that table, and D and trimming were deduced from the DNA. The sample table records some 87,000 clones; approximately 92% of these occur just once. The top ten hold around 1.1% of the sample.

According to the study, the label for this sample's time point signals: cells obtained before transplantation from donor or recipient. CD3+CD4+ and CD3+CD8+ populations were FACS-sorted from unstimulated pre-transplant donor and recipient cells taken from spleen or lymph nodes. V was cut back by 3 bases and J by 5 bases, leaving a gap of 14 bases between them. Via the germline V gene, CDR1 is MDHEN and CDR2 SYDVKM. From the cysteine through the phenylalanine, the CDR3 covers 14 amino acids. The entry retains the CDR3 DNA only, 42 bases that are in frame from base 1. The sequence joins TRBV28 to TRBJ2-7; possibly the D gene is TRBD2, per 7 matching bases. The sequence was obtained from a human donor who was the organ donor for an intestinal transplant. The sample in question was unstimulated CD8+ T cells sorted from spleen or lymph node cells, obtained before transplant. The DNA reads TGTGCCAGCAGTTTTGGGCAGGGGAGGGACGAGCAGTACTTC. Its translation reads: CASSFGQGRDEQYF.